What follows is one T cell receptor beta chain and its context. This sample was included in a study of blood T cell repertoires in COVID-19. Study-level information: T cells, B-cell-depleted T cells, or PBMCs supplied cDNA or gDNA.

CDR3 length equals 15 residues. V was trimmed by 3 bases and J by 3 bases, leaving 15 bases between them. CDR1 is LNHNV, CDR2 YYDKDF, per germline (reference sequence). Per the original methods: Reference gene primers were amplified, and this amplification served to estimate nucleated cell counts. Assay used: immunoSEQ multiplex PCR; TCRdb lists only in-frame clones, some missing. V, J and clone size are those of that table, while D and trimming were read from the DNA. The data contain around 230,000 clones, about 88% of them seen just once; the ten biggest clones take up around 2.7%. Participants, 18 to 89 years old, spanned some 23 US areas. Among Cohort 3 donors, those recovered had two negative PCRs, clearance, or symptom resolution.

The material sequenced was PBMCs or T cells enriched from blood (not recorded which). The receptor comes from a woman aged 25 to 39 who had recovered from COVID-19. The chain has TRBV15 and TRBJ2-7, with D possibly matching TRBD2 (7 bases). CDR3 nucleotide sequence: TGTGCCACCAGCAGCCTAACGGGGGGCGTCTACGAGCAGTACTTC. Translated, it gives CATSSLTGGVYEQYF.